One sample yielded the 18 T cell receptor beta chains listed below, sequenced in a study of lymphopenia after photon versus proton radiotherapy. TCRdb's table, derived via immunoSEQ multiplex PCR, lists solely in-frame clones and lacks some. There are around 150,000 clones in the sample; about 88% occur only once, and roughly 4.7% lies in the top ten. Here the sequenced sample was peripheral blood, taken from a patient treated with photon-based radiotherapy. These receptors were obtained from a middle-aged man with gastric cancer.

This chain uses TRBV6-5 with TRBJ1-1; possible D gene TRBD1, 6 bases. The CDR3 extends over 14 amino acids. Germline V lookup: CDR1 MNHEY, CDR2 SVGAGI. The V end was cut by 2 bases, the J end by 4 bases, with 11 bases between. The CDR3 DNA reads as TGTGCCAGCAGTTACGACAGGAGACTCACTGAAGCTTTCTTT. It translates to CASSYDRRLTEAFF.

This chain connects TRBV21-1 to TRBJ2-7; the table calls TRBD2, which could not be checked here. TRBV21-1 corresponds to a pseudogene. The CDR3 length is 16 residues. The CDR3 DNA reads TGTGCCAGCAGCAAACGGAAGACTAGCGGGAGTAACGAGCAGTACTTC. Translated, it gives CASSKRKTSGSNEQYF.

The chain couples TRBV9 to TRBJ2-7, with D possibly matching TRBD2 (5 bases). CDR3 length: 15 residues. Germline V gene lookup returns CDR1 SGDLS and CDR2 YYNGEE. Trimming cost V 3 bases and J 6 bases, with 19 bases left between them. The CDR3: CASSARMGGPLEQYF. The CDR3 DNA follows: TGTGCCAGCAGCGCGCGGATGGGCGGGCCTCTCGAGCAGTACTTC.

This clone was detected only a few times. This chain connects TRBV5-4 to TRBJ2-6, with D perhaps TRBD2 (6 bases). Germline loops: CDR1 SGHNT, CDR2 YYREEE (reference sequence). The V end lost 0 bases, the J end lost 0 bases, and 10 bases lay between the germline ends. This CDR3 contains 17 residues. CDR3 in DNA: TGTGCCAGCAGCTTGGTAGGGCGGGGCTCTGGGGCCAACGTCCTGACTTTC. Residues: CASSLVGRGSGANVLTF.

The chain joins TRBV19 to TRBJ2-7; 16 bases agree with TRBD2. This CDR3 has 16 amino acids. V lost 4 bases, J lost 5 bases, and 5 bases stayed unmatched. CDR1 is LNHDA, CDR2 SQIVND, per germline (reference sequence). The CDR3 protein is CASSTPGTSGRDEQYF. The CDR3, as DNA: TGTGCCAGTAGTACTCCCGGGACTAGCGGGAGGGACGAGCAGTACTTC.

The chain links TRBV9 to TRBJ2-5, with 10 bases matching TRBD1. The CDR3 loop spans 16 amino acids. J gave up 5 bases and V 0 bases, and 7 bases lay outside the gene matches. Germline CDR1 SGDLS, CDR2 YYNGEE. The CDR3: CASSVGGQGTAETQYF. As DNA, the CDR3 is TGTGCCAGCAGCGTAGGGGGACAGGGGACAGCGGAGACCCAGTACTTC.

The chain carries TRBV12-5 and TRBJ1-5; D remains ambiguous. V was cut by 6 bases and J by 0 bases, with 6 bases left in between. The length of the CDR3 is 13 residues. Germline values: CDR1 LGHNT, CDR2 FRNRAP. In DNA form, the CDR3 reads TGTGCTAGTGGCTCGGATAGCAATCAGCCCCAGCATTTT. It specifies CASGSDSNQPQHF.

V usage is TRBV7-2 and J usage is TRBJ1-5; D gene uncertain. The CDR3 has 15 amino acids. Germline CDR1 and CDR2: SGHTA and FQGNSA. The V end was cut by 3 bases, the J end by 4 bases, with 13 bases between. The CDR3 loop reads CASSFDIGGNQPQHF. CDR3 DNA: TGTGCCAGCAGCTTCGACATAGGCGGGAATCAGCCCCAGCATTTT.

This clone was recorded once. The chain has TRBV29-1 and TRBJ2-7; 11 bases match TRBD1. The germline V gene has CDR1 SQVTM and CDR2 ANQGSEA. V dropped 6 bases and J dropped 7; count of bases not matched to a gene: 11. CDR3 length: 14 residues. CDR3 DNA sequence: TGCAGCGTCAAACCCGGGACAGGGGGTGGAGAGCAGTACTTC. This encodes CSVKPGTGGGEQYF.

Here the CDR3 DNA reads TGTGCCAGCAGCTTGGAGGGACAGTGGGTAGGGGCCAAAAACATTCAGTACTTC. Protein sequence: CASSLEGQWVGAKNIQYF. The genes are TRBV5-6 and TRBJ2-4, with TRBD1 matching 7 bases. CDR3 size: 18 residues. Per the germline V gene, CDR1 is SGHDT and CDR2 is YYEEEE. V was clipped by 0 bases and J by 1 base; unmatched bases: 10. Combining the CDR3 with reference TRBV5-6 and TRBJ2-4 gives the whole variable domain DAGVTQSPTHLIKTRGQQVTLRCSPKSGHDTVSWYQQALGQGPQFIFQYYEEEERQRGNFPDRFSGHQFPNYSSELNVNALLLGDSALYLCASSLEGQWVGAKNIQYFGAGTRLSVL.

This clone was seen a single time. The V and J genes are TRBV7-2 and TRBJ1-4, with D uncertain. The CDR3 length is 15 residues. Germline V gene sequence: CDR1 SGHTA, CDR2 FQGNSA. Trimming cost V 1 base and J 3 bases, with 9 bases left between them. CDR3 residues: CASSLVAGANEKLFF. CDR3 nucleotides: TGTGCCAGCAGCTTAGTAGCCGGTGCTAATGAAAAACTGTTTTTT. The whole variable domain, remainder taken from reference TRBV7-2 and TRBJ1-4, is GAGVSQSPSNKVTEKGKDVELRCDPISGHTALYWYRQSLGQGLEFLIYFQGNSAPDKSGLPSDRFSAERTGGSVSTLTIQRTQQEDSAVYLCASSLVAGANEKLFFGSGTQLSVL.

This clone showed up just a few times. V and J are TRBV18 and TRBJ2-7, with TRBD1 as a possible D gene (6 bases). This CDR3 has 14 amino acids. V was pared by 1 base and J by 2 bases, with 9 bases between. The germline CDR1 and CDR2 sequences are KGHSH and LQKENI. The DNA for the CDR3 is TGTGCCAGCTCACCACAAGGACAGCCCTACGAGCAGTACTTC. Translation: CASSPQGQPYEQYF.

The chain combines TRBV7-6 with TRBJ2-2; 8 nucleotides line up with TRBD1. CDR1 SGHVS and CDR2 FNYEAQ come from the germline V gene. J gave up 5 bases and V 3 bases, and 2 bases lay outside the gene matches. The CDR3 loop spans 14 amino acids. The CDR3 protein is CASSLDRATGELFF. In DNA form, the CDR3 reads TGTGCCAGCAGCTTGGACAGGGCTACCGGGGAGCTGTTTTTT.

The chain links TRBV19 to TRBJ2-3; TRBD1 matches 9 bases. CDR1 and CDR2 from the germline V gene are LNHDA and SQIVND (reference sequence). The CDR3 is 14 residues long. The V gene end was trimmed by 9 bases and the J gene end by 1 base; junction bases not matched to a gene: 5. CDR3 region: CASRDRGGTDTQYF. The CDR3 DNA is TGTGCCAGCCGCGACAGGGGGGGCACAGATACGCAGTATTTT.

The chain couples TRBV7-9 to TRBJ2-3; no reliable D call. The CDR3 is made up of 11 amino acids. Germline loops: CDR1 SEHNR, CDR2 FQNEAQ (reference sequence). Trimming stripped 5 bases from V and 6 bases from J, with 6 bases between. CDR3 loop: CASSLEDTQYF. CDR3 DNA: TGTGCCAGCAGCCTGGAGGATACGCAGTATTTT.

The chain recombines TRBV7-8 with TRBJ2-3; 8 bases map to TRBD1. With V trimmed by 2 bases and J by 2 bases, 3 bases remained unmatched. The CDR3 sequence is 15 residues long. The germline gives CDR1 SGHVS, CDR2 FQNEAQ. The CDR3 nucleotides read TGTGCCAGCAGCTTAAACAGGGGGAACACAGATACGCAGTATTTT. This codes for CASSLNRGNTDTQYF.

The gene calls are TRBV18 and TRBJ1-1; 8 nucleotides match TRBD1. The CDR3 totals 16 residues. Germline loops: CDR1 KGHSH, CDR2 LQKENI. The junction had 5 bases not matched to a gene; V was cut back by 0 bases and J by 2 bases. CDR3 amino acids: CASSPPKDRVNTEAFF. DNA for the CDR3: TGTGCCAGCTCACCACCGAAGGACAGGGTAAACACTGAAGCTTTCTTT.

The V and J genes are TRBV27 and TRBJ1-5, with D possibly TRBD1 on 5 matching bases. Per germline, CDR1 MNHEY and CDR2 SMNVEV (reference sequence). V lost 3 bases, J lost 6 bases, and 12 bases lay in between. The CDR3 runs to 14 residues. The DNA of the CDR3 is TGTGCCAGCAGTTTTTCCGGGACGGCTCAGCCCCAGCATTTT. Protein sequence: CASSFSGTAQPQHF.